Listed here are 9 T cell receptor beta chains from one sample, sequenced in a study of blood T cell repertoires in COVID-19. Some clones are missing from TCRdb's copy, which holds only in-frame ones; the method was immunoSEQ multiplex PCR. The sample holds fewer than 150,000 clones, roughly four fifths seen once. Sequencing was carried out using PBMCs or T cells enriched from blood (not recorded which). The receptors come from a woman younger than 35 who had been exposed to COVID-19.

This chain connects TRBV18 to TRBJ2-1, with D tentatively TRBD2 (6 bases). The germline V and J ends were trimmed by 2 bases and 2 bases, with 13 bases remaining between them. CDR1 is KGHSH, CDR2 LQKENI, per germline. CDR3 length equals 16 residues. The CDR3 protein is CASSPTVAATYNEQFF. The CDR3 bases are TGTGCCAGCTCACCAACCGTAGCGGCTACCTACAATGAGCAGTTCTTC.

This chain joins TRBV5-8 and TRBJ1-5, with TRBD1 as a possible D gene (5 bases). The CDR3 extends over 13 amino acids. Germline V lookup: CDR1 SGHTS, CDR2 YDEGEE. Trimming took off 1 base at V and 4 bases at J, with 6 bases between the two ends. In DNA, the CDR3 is TGTGCCAGCAGCTTGAACAGGAATCAGCCCCAGCATTTT. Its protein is CASSLNRNQPQHF.

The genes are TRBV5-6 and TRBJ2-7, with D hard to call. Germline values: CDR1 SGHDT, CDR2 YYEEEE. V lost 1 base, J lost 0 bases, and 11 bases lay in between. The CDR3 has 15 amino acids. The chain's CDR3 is CASSLFIPGSYEQYF. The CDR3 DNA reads TGTGCCAGCAGCTTGTTTATCCCGGGCTCCTACGAGCAGTACTTC.

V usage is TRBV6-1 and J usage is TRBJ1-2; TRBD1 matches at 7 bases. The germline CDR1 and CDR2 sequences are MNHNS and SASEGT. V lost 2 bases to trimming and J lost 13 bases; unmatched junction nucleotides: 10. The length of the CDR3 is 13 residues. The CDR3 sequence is CASSELEGQPATF. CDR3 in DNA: TGTGCCAGCAGTGAATTAGAGGGACAGCCCGCCACCTTC.

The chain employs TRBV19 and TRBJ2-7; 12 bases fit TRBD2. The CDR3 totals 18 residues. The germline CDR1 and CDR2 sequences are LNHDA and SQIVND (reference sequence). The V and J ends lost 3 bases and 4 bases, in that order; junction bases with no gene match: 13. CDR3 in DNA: TGTGCCAGTAGTATGGCGTCTAGCGGGAGGGCCTCGACGTACGAGCAGTACTTC. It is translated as CASSMASSGRASTYEQYF.

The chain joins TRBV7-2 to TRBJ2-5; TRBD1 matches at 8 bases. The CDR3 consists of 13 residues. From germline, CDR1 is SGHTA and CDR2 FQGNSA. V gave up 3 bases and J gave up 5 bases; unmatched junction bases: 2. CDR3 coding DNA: TGTGCCAGCAGCTTCCAGGGGGCGGAGACCCAGTACTTC. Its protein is CASSFQGAETQYF.

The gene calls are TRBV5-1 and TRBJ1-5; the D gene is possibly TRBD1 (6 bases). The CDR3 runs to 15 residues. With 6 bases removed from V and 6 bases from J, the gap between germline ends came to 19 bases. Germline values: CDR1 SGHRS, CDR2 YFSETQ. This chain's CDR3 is CASTLGPGEGQPQHF. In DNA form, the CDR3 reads TGCGCCAGCACCCTTGGTCCAGGGGAGGGTCAGCCCCAGCATTTT.

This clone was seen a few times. In DNA, the CDR3 is TGTGCCAGCAAGTTGGCGGATGGCTACACCTTC. Its translation: CASKLADGYTF. The rearrangement links TRBV7-2 to TRBJ1-2; D remains unclear. The germline gives CDR1 SGHTA, CDR2 FQGNSA. Trimming removed 7 bases at V and 6 bases at J, with 9 bases between. The CDR3 contains 11 residues. The variable domain in full, completed from reference TRBV7-2 and TRBJ1-2, reads GAGVSQSPSNKVTEKGKDVELRCDPISGHTALYWYRQSLGQGLEFLIYFQGNSAPDKSGLPSDRFSAERTGGSVSTLTIQRTQQEDSAVYLCASKLADGYTFGSGTRLTVV.

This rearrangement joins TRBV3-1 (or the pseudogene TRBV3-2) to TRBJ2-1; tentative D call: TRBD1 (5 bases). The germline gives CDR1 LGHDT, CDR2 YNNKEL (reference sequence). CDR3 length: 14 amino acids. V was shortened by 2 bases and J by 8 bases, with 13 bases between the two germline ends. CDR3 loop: CASSQLQGGDEQFF. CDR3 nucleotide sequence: TGTGCCAGCAGCCAACTCCAGGGTGGCGATGAGCAGTTCTTC.